What follows are 22 T cell receptor beta chains derived from one specimen sequenced in a study of blood T cell repertoires in COVID-19. Assay used: immunoSEQ multiplex PCR; TCRdb lists only in-frame clones, some missing. The sample yields 50,000 or so clones, 85% to 90% seen once. Material: peripheral blood. The receptors derive from a human donor in a cohort sampled during active COVID-19.

This sequence joins TRBV11-3 and TRBJ2-5, with 8 bases identical to TRBD2. The J segment lost 5 bases and the V segment lost 2 bases, leaving 4 bases of the junction unmatched. Per the germline V gene, CDR1 is SGHNT and CDR2 is YENEEA. There are 14 residues in the CDR3. Written as DNA, the CDR3 is TGTGCCAGCAGCTTACGGGGGGGCCAGGAGACCCAGTACTTC. It encodes CASSLRGGQETQYF. The complete variable domain, with remaining parts taken from reference TRBV11-3 and TRBJ2-5, reads EAGVVQSPRYKIIEKKQPVAFWCNPISGHNTLYWYLQNLGQGPELLIRYENEEAVDDSQLPKDRFSAERLKGVDSTLKIQPAELGDSAVYLCASSLRGGQETQYFGPGTRLLVL.

The chain joins TRBV3-1 (or the pseudogene TRBV3-2) to TRBJ2-3; 9 bases align to TRBD1. The germline V gene has CDR1 LGHDT and CDR2 YNNKEL (reference sequence). Trimming at V came to 1 base and at J to 5 bases, leaving 4 bases not matched to a gene. The CDR3 is made up of 15 amino acids. The CDR3 is CASSQGDRAGDTQYF. For the CDR3, the DNA is TGTGCCAGCAGCCAAGGGGACAGGGCTGGAGATACGCAGTATTTT.

This chain joins TRBV2 and TRBJ2-7, with TRBD1 matching 8 bases. V lost 2 bases, J lost 3 bases, and 3 bases stayed unmatched. CDR1 and CDR2 from the germline V gene are SNHLY and FYNNEI. This CDR3 spans 14 amino acids. The CDR3 loop reads CASSESGQGYEQYF. The CDR3 nucleotides are TGTGCCAGCAGTGAATCCGGACAGGGCTACGAGCAGTACTTC.

This chain uses TRBV11-2 with TRBJ2-3, with D tentatively TRBD2 (5 bases). Germline CDR1 and CDR2: SGHAT and FQNNGV. CDR3 length: 14 amino acids. Trimming left V 7 bases short and J 0 bases short, with 11 bases between. CDR3 sequence: CASTPGSSTDTQYF. CDR3 nucleotides: TGTGCCAGCACCCCGGGGAGCAGCACAGATACGCAGTATTTT.

This sequence joins TRBV5-6 and TRBJ1-5; D uncertain. Germline V gene data show CDR1 as SGHDT and CDR2 as YYEEEE. The CDR3 totals 15 residues. Trimming cost V 5 bases and J 2 bases, with 14 bases left between them. The CDR3 spells CASSSRNAGNQPQHF. The CDR3 DNA is TGTGCCAGCAGTTCGAGGAATGCGGGCAATCAGCCCCAGCATTTT.

This chain joins TRBV30 and TRBJ2-5, with D maybe TRBD2 (6 bases). This CDR3 contains 13 residues. Trimming left V 2 bases short and J 1 base short, with 8 bases between. Germline V CDR1 and CDR2: GTSNPN, SVGIG (reference sequence). CDR3 amino acids: CAWSLASQETQYF. The CDR3 DNA is TGTGCCTGGAGTCTAGCGAGCCAAGAGACCCAGTACTTC.

The CDR3 is CATRDGGTYEQYF. The CDR3 coding sequence is TGTGCCACCCGGGACGGGGGAACCTACGAGCAGTACTTC. The J gene is TRBJ2-7, the V gene TRBV6-5; tentative D call: TRBD2 (6 bases). Looked up from germline, CDR1 is MNHEY and CDR2 is SVGAGI. The V and J ends lost 10 bases and 2 bases respectively, with 15 bases between them. This CDR3 has 13 amino acids.

The rearrangement uses TRBV29-1 and TRBJ2-2, with no clear D. The germline gives CDR1 SQVTM, CDR2 ANQGSEA. The CDR3 covers 13 residues. Trimming shortened V by 5 bases and J by 0 bases, and 7 bases separated the two germline ends. The CDR3 here is CSVYYTNTGELFF. As DNA, the CDR3 is TGCAGCGTTTACTACACGAACACCGGGGAGCTGTTTTTT.

The gene calls are TRBV7-8 and TRBJ2-7; D is perhaps TRBD2 (5 bases). The V gene's germline CDR1 is SGHVS and CDR2 FQNEAQ. The V and J ends lost 4 bases and 1 base respectively, with 11 bases between them. The CDR3 consists of 14 residues. Here the CDR3 reads CASSSEEVSYEQYF. CDR3 in DNA: TGTGCCAGCAGCTCGGAGGAAGTGTCCTACGAGCAGTACTTC.

The V and J genes are TRBV27 and TRBJ2-2; weak D call: TRBD1 (6 bases). The CDR3 runs to 15 residues. The germline V and J ends were trimmed by 3 bases and 4 bases, with 12 bases remaining between them. The germline V gene has CDR1 MNHEY and CDR2 SMNVEV (reference sequence). The chain's CDR3 is CASSLQGPSTGELFF. The CDR3 DNA is TGTGCCAGCAGTTTGCAGGGGCCGAGCACCGGGGAGCTGTTTTTT.

The chain employs TRBV11-2 and TRBJ2-3; TRBD1 might be the D (5 bases). Germline V CDR1 and CDR2: SGHAT, FQNNGV. V gave up 5 bases and J gave up 4 bases, with 16 bases separating them. The CDR3 has 15 residues. This CDR3 reads CASSRNRPRADTQYF. CDR3 nucleotides: TGTGCCAGCAGCCGAAACAGGCCTAGGGCAGATACGCAGTATTTT. Complete variable domain (other parts from reference TRBV11-2 and TRBJ2-3): EAGVAQSPRYKIIEKRQSVAFWCNPISGHATLYWYQQILGQGPKLLIQFQNNGVVDDSQLPKDRFSAERLKGVDSTLKIQPAKLEDSAVYLCASSRNRPRADTQYFGPGTRLTVL.

This clone was detected only a few times. This rearrangement joins TRBV5-1 to TRBJ1-1; no reliable D call. Looked up from germline, CDR1 is SGHRS and CDR2 is YFSETQ. The CDR3 is 19 residues long. Trimming removed 0 bases at V and 2 bases at J, with 23 bases between. CDR3 coding DNA: TGCGCCAGCAGCTTGGAGTACGGGGATCCCGGCGATCTTAACACTGAAGCTTTCTTT. This encodes CASSLEYGDPGDLNTEAFF.

The chain carries TRBV6-5 and TRBJ2-7, with a weak D call TRBD1 (7 bases). Trimming shortened V by 5 bases and J by 2 bases, and 13 bases separated the two germline ends. Germline assignment: CDR1 MNHEY and CDR2 SVGAGI. This CDR3 contains 14 residues. CDR3 in DNA: TGTGCCAGCAGTAGGGGGGACAGACCCTACGAGCAGTACGTC. This codes for CASSRGDRPYEQYV.

This rearrangement joins TRBV2 to TRBJ1-6; possibly TRBD1 for D (5 bases). Trimming removed 3 bases at V and 3 bases at J, with 15 bases between. The CDR3 totals 17 residues. Per germline, CDR1 SNHLY and CDR2 FYNNEI. The CDR3 DNA reads as TGTGCCAGCAGTGATTGGGGGGGGGTCGACTATAATTCACCCCTCCACTTT. Its protein is CASSDWGGVDYNSPLHF. The full variable domain, with the rest looked up from reference TRBV2 and TRBJ1-6, is EPEVTQTPSHQVTQMGQEVILRCVPISNHLYFYWYRQILGQKVEFLVSFYNNEISEKSEIFDDQFSVERPDGSNFTLKIRSTKLEDSAMYFCASSDWGGVDYNSPLHFGNGTRLTVT.

The chain links TRBV12-3 or TRBV12-4 to TRBJ1-2, with D perhaps matching TRBD1 (5 bases). V lost 6 bases to trimming and J lost 6 bases, with 11 bases between them. The CDR3 has 12 residues. CDR3 in DNA: TGTGCCAGCAGAGCAGGGTTCCATGGCTACACCTTC. This codes for CASRAGFHGYTF.

This clone was counted between two and nine times. The genes are TRBV3-1 (or the pseudogene TRBV3-2) and TRBJ2-1, with TRBD2 matching over 10 bases. The junction had 7 bases not matched to a gene; V was cut back by 1 base and J by 7 bases. The CDR3 runs to 16 residues. Germline V gene sequence: CDR1 LGHDT, CDR2 YNNKEL (reference sequence). The CDR3 nucleotides are TGTGCCAGCAGCCAAGCAAGCGGGGGGGCGATGAATGAGCAGTTCTTC. It encodes CASSQASGGAMNEQFF.

This clone showed up just a few times. The chain combines TRBV4-2 with TRBJ1-5; 8 bases match TRBD1. CDR1 is LGHNA, CDR2 YNFKEQ, per germline. The CDR3 totals 15 residues. Trimming at V came to 4 bases and at J to 5 bases, leaving 7 bases not matched to a gene. CDR3 sequence reads: CASSRPGGRDQPQHF. The CDR3 nucleotides are TGTGCCAGCAGCCGCCCAGGGGGCAGGGATCAGCCCCAGCATTTT.

The chain has TRBV3-1 (or the pseudogene TRBV3-2) and TRBJ2-7; 8 nucleotides line up with TRBD2. J gave up 7 bases and V 7 bases, and 12 bases lay outside the gene matches. Germline CDR1 and CDR2: LGHDT and YNNKEL (reference sequence). The CDR3 contains 14 residues. The CDR3 nucleotides read TGTGCCAGCACAAACCGGGGGGGCCTCAAAGAGCAGTACTTC. Its protein is CASTNRGGLKEQYF.

The chain recombines TRBV6-5 with TRBJ1-1, with TRBD1 matching 10 bases. The CDR3 is 14 amino acids. Per germline, CDR1 MNHEY and CDR2 SVGAGI. V dropped 7 bases and J dropped 4; count of bases not matched to a gene: 6. CDR3 nucleotide sequence: TGTGCCAGCAACCGGGACAGGGGACCCACTGAAGCTTTCTTT. Protein product: CASNRDRGPTEAFF.

This sequence joins TRBV6-2 or TRBV6-3 and TRBJ2-5; 11 bases align to TRBD2. CDR3 length: 15 residues. The V segment lost 4 bases and the J segment 3 bases; nucleotides outside the gene matches: 4. CDR1 is MNHEY, CDR2 SVGEGT, per germline. The CDR3: CASSFTGLAEETQYF. The CDR3 coding sequence is TGTGCCAGCAGTTTCACGGGACTAGCGGAAGAGACCCAGTACTTC.

The chain uses TRBV5-1 and TRBJ1-1; D uncertain. Looked up from germline, CDR1 is SGHRS and CDR2 is YFSETQ. V was cut by 4 bases and J by 8 bases, with 18 bases left in between. The CDR3 totals 14 residues. The CDR3 DNA reads TGCGCCAGCAGCCAAGACACCGCAGTCTCAGAAGCTTTCTTT. This codes for CASSQDTAVSEAFF. Together with reference TRBV5-1 and TRBJ1-1, the CDR3 gives the full variable domain: KAGVTQTPRYLIKTRGQQVTLSCSPISGHRSVSWYQQTPGQGLQFLFEYFSETQRNKGNFPGRFSGRQFSNSRSEMNVSTLELGDSALYLCASSQDTAVSEAFFGQGTRLTVV.

The chain carries TRBV27 and TRBJ2-5; the match to TRBD2 covers 11 bases. The CDR3 runs to 16 residues. The germline V gene encodes CDR1 MNHEY and CDR2 SMNVEV (reference sequence). J gave up 1 base and V 2 bases, and 3 bases lay outside the gene matches. The CDR3 region has the DNA TGTGCCAGCAGTTTACTAGCGGGGGGCCCCCAAGAGACCCAGTACTTC. Translating gives CASSLLAGGPQETQYF.